The entry that follows covers one T cell receptor (beta chain) sequence. The source of the sample is a study of blood T cell repertoires in COVID-19. Study summary: The United States, Italy and Spain provided the acute and convalescent COVID-19 samples.

As originally analysed: Reference gene primer amplification in the assay estimated nucleated cell counts. TCRdb keeps only in-frame clones here, not all; method: immunoSEQ multiplex PCR. Clone size and V and J calls were adopted from that table, with D and trimming inferred from the DNA. The sample shows roughly 200,000 clones, roughly 90% of them seen only once. Each participant's cohort was designated according to participant-reported clinical history. Sequenced sample: PBMCs or T cells enriched from blood (not recorded which). This receptor was identified in a woman aged 25 to 39 who had recovered from COVID-19.

Here the CDR3 reads CASSQTRSGNTIYF. In DNA, the CDR3 is TGTGCCAGCAGCCAAACACGATCTGGAAACACCATATATTTT. The chain links TRBV14 to TRBJ1-3, with D uncertain. The germline V gene has CDR1 SGHDN and CDR2 FVKESK. Trimming took 2 bases from V and 1 from J, leaving 6 bases between them. The CDR3 consists of 14 residues.